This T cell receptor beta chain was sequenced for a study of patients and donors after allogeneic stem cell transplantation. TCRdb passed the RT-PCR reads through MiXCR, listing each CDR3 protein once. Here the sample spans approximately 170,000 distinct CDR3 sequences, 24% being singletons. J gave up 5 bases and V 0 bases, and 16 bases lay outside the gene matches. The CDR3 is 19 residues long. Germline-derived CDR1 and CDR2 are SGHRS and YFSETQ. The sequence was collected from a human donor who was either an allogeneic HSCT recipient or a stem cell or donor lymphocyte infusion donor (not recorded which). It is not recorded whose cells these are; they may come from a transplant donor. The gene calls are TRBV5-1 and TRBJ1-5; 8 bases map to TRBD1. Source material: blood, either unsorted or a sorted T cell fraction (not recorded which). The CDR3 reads CASSLAPVGQASADQPQHF. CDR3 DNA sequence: TGCGCCAGCAGCTTGGCTCCAGTGGGACAGGCCTCGGCGGATCAGCCCCAGCATTTT.